This T cell receptor (beta chain) was captured in a study of blood T cell repertoires in COVID-19 (dated by TCRdb to 2020 to 2021). About the full investigation: The collaborator samples originated in the United States, Italy and Spain and spanned the acute and convalescent phases of COVID-19. The prospective study material was composed of cDNA or gDNA derived from T cells, B-cell-depleted T cells, or PBMCs. The dataset comprised deeply sampled blood TCRbeta repertoires from subjects exposed to, actively infected with, or recovered from COVID-19. The repertoires were made available in a free public database intended to serve as a resource for research on the immune response to SARS-CoV-2. The samples were drawn from the first 160 participants of the ongoing ImmuneRACE study and from 1,254 subjects provided by 6 global collaborators. A de-identified subject ID, COVID-19 status, age in years and sex were almost always included in the sample metadata. Where HLA class I and class II types were available, the types were taken from metadata supplied by the sample provider, not from assay-based typing. On the study overall, not on this receptor specifically: Clinical and demographic metadata were provided uncurated, with the amount varying by source and participant.

From its cysteine to its phenylalanine, the CDR3 spans 14 amino acids. Only the CDR3 portion is preserved as DNA: 42 bases, with reading frame beginning at the first base. As encoded in the germline V gene, CDR1 is SNHLY while CDR2 is FYNNEI. V trim: 6 bases; J trim: 1 base; unmatched bases: 1. TCRbeta CDR3 regions were amplified from genomic DNA by means of the immunoSEQ Assay, a bias-controlled multiplex PCR. The published analysis was carried out like this. The number of nucleated cells in each sample was estimated by amplification of reference gene primers within the assay. To quantify the absolute abundance of each unique TCRbeta CDR3 rearrangement, sequence reads were collapsed and filtered. For each sample, productive Simpson clonality was calculated by taking the square root of Simpson's diversity index across productive rearrangements. TCRdb stores this immuneACCESS table with in-frame sequences only. Part of the clones is absent; in the studies checked, under half of the shortfall reflects unresolved V genes, and no reason is known for the rest. The DNA gave D and trimming, while V, J and clone size come from that table. Present in this sample are under 60,000 clones, approximately 88% of which were seen just once. The leading ten clones occupy around three fifths of the sample.

Collaborating institutions collected whole blood in K2EDTA tubes following their own protocols. For TCRbeta analysis, collaborators shipped samples in one of three forms: frozen whole blood, isolated PBMCs, or DNA extracted from either of those sample types. About this clone: The antigen this receptor binds is unknown. Base qualities are not recorded, but no much larger clone differs from it by a single base.

This TCR derives from a man between 65 and 85 years old with acute or convalescent COVID-19. The V and J segments used are TRBV2 and TRBJ2-2; 8 central bases correspond to TRBD1. Material for sequencing was peripheral blood. The encoded CDR3 is CASRDRENTGELFF. The base sequence is TGTGCCAGCAGGGACAGGGAGAACACCGGGGAGCTGTTTTTT.